This T cell receptor (beta chain) originates from a study of blood T cells in healthy people across ages. Comments on this clonotype: Its cognate antigen is unknown.

Per the germline V gene, CDR1 is KGHDR and CDR2 is SFDVKD. The CDR3 totals 18 residues. Trimming cost V 2 bases and J 0 bases; bases outside gene matches: 8. The study, taken as a whole, reports: Donor CMV status, an unknown factor, possibly confounded changes in expanded clonotypes.

PCR was performed a second time for about 7 to 11 cycles using a sample-barcoded 5' primer and a J-beta primer mix. CDR3-containing paired-end reads numbering at least 3 million came from each sample. TCRdb called the 5' RACE reads again in MiXCR, with one record for every CDR3 protein. The table shows about 900,000 distinct CDR3 sequences, with around 48% occurring only once. The chain employs TRBV24-1 and TRBJ1-5; the match to TRBD1 covers 8 bases. The TCR was taken from a man aged 30-40 years in good health. The sequenced sample was blood. DNA of the CDR3: TGTGCCACCAGTGATTCCAACCGGGACAGGTATAGCAATCAGCCCCAGCATTTT. Protein product: CATSDSNRDRYSNQPQHF.